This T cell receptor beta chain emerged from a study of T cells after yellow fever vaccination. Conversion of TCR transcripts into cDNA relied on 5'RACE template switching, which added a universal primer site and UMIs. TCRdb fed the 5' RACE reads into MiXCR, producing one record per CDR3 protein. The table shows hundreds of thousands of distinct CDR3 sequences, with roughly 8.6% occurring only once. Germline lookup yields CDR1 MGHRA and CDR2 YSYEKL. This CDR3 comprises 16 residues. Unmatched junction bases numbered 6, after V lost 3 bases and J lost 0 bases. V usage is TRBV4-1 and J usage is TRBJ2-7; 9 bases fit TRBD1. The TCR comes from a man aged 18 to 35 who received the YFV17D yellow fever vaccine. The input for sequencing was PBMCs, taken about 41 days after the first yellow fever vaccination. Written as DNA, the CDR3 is TGCGCCAGCAGCCACCTCGGACAGGGGCGCTCCTACGAGCAGTACTTC. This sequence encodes CASSHLGQGRSYEQYF.